Below, 29 T cell receptor beta chains from the same sample are listed, as sequenced in a study of shared clonotypes between healthy human individuals. The data were produced by immunoSEQ multiplex PCR, yet TCRdb's version contains in-frame clones alone and is incomplete. The repertoire consists of around 990,000 clones, with approximately 77% occurring once and the leading ten covering roughly 0.9%. Specimen: memory CD4+ T cells from PBMCs. The sample's subset: CD45RA-negative fraction. The receptor source for this set is a man between 18 and 35 years old in good health. Some clones in this sample may be carry-over from other donors' samples.

V is TRBV7-8 and J is TRBJ2-5; no clear D gene. The CDR3 totals 13 residues. V lost 3 bases and J 2 bases, leaving 7 bases between the germline ends. From germline, CDR1 is SGHVS and CDR2 FQNEAQ. The CDR3 DNA reads as TGTGCCAGCAGCTTCCAGATACAAGAGACCCAGTACTTC. Encoded protein: CASSFQIQETQYF.

The rearrangement uses TRBV15 and TRBJ2-7, with D possibly matching TRBD2 (6 bases). Trimming removed 2 bases at V and 6 bases at J, with 14 bases between. This CDR3 is built from 14 residues. Looked up from germline, CDR1 is LNHNV and CDR2 is YYDKDF (reference sequence). CDR3 protein: CATSRSSYGGEQYF. DNA of the CDR3: TGTGCCACCAGCAGATCCAGTTACGGGGGCGAGCAGTACTTC.

The chain links TRBV7-8 to TRBJ2-3; no clear D. Germline-derived CDR1 and CDR2 are SGHVS and FQNEAQ. Trimming cost V 4 bases and J 2 bases, with 16 bases left between them. This CDR3 is built from 16 residues. CDR3 in DNA: TGTGCCAGCAGCTCCGGTGGGTGGCGGCCCACAGATACGCAGTATTTT. Its translation is CASSSGGWRPTDTQYF.

The chain combines TRBV7-2 with TRBJ2-2, with D maybe TRBD1 (6 bases). Trimming left V 2 bases short and J 1 base short, with 11 bases between. The CDR3 totals 16 residues. The germline CDR1 and CDR2 sequences are SGHTA and FQGNSA. The CDR3 is CASSLFQGKNTGELFF. CDR3 bases: TGTGCCAGCAGCTTATTCCAGGGGAAGAACACCGGGGAGCTGTTTTTT.

J is TRBJ2-5 and V is TRBV6-5; tentatively, D is TRBD1 (6 bases). This CDR3 is built from 13 residues. From germline, CDR1 is MNHEY and CDR2 SVGAGI. Trimming pared 5 bases from V and 4 bases from J, leaving 11 bases between. CDR3 nucleotides: TGTGCCAGCAGTCGACAGGTGGGAGAGACCCAGTACTTC. It translates to CASSRQVGETQYF.

The rearrangement joins TRBV6-1 to TRBJ1-2; possibly TRBD1 for D (5 bases). In germline, CDR1 is MNHNS, CDR2 SASEGT. V lost 0 bases to trimming and J lost 4 bases, with 15 bases between them. The CDR3 extends over 16 amino acids. The CDR3 nucleotides read TGTGCCAGCAGTGAAGCGCTTAGGGGCGCGAGCTATGGCTACACCTTC. Translating gives CASSEALRGASYGYTF.

As concerns this clone: The same CDR3 arises from other DNA sequences in this sample as well. The rearrangement links TRBV5-4 to TRBJ2-3; 10 bases agree with TRBD2. The germline CDR1 and CDR2 sequences are SGHNT and YYREEE (reference sequence). After removal of 5 bases from V and 1 base from J, the junction contained 4 bases not matched to a gene. This CDR3 has 15 amino acids. The chain's CDR3 is CASSLAGAGTDTQYF. CDR3 nucleotide sequence: TGTGCCAGCAGTCTAGCGGGAGCCGGCACAGATACGCAGTATTTT. Full variable domain (remainder filled in from reference TRBV5-4 and TRBJ2-3): ETGVTQSPTHLIKTRGQQVTLRCSSQSGHNTVSWYQQALGQGPQFIFQYYREEENGRGNFPPRFSGLQFPNYSSELNVNALELDDSALYLCASSLAGAGTDTQYFGPGTRLTVL.

A word on this clone: This CDR3 is also generated by other DNA sequences in the sample. The chain has TRBV25-1 and TRBJ2-3, with D possibly matching TRBD1 (5 bases). Trimming cost V 7 bases and J 3 bases, with 8 bases left between them. Germline CDR1 is MGHDK and CDR2 is SYGVNS. The CDR3 length is 12 residues. CDR3 protein: CASTPGTDTQYF. CDR3 DNA: TGTGCCAGCACCCCAGGGACAGATACGCAGTATTTT.

V usage is TRBV7-2 and J usage is TRBJ2-5, with 8 nucleotides matching TRBD2. This CDR3 is 16 amino acids long. Germline loops: CDR1 SGHTA, CDR2 FQGNSA. With V trimmed by 5 bases and J by 3 bases, 11 bases remained unmatched. CDR3 loop: CASSPGGAGVEETQYF. CDR3 sequence (DNA): TGTGCCAGCAGCCCGGGGGGAGCGGGAGTTGAAGAGACCCAGTACTTC. The variable domain in full, with the rest retrieved from reference TRBV7-2 and TRBJ2-5, is GAGVSQSPSNKVTEKGKDVELRCDPISGHTALYWYRQSLGQGLEFLIYFQGNSAPDKSGLPSDRFSAERTGGSVSTLTIQRTQQEDSAVYLCASSPGGAGVEETQYFGPGTRLLVL.

As regards this clone: This sample also contains other DNA sequences that code for the same CDR3. The chain carries TRBV28 and TRBJ2-5; 7 bases fit TRBD1. V dropped 3 bases and J dropped 1; count of bases not matched to a gene: 2. There are 14 residues in the CDR3. Germline V gene data show CDR1 as MDHEN and CDR2 as SYDVKM. For the CDR3, the DNA is TGTGCCAGCAGTTTCTCAGGGGGCCAAGAGACCCAGTACTTC. Amino acid sequence: CASSFSGGQETQYF.

Concerning this clone itself: The junction shows a germline mismatch at one end, possibly a read error. V gene TRBV28 combines with J gene TRBJ2-4; 10 bases fit TRBD2. From germline, CDR1 is MDHEN and CDR2 SYDVKM. The length of the CDR3 is 12 residues. The CDR3 region is CASTTLAGDRNF. The CDR3 DNA sequence: TGTGCCAGCACGACCCTAGCGGGAGACAGGAACTTC.

This chain connects TRBV19 to TRBJ1-5, with D unresolved. Germline values: CDR1 LNHDA, CDR2 SQIVND (reference sequence). CDR3 length: 16 amino acids. Trimming cost V 8 bases and J 0 bases, with 17 bases left between them. For the CDR3, the DNA is TGTGCCAGTTCCATCATTGACGGGAATAGCAATCAGCCCCAGCATTTT. Translated, it gives CASSIIDGNSNQPQHF.

Regarding this clone: Given a much more abundant clone one base away, this may be a read error. This chain joins TRBV7-9 and TRBJ1-5, with D unresolved. CDR3 length: 12 residues. V lost 5 bases and J 4 bases, leaving 6 bases between the germline ends. The germline CDR1 and CDR2 sequences are SEHNR and FQNEAQ (reference sequence). This CDR3 is CASSTGNQPQHF. CDR3 bases: TGTGCCAGCAGCACGGGGAATCAGCCCCAGCATTTT.

This sequence joins TRBV6-1 and TRBJ2-1; 7 positions match TRBD1. This CDR3 spans 12 amino acids. Germline CDR1 and CDR2: MNHNS and SASEGT. Trimming removed 10 bases from V and 5 bases from J; junction bases left unmatched: 5. DNA of the CDR3: TGTGCCATTTTTCAGGGGGACAATGAGCAGTTCTTC. It yields the protein CAIFQGDNEQFF.

V and J are TRBV6-4 and TRBJ1-5; 9 positions match TRBD1. There are 15 residues in the CDR3. CDR1 and CDR2 from the germline V gene are MRHNA and SNTAGT. J lost 7 bases, V lost 7 bases, and 11 bases had no gene match. The CDR3 DNA reads TGTGCCAGCAATCCACCCGACAGGGGGGTGCAGCCCCAGCATTTT. Protein: CASNPPDRGVQPQHF.

V is TRBV18 and J is TRBJ1-1; a weak D match, TRBD1 (5 bases). Trimming pared 0 bases from V and 6 bases from J, leaving 14 bases between. The germline gives CDR1 KGHSH, CDR2 LQKENI. The CDR3 is made up of 15 amino acids. The CDR3 DNA sequence: TGTGCCAGCTCACCACCGTCAGGGCTTGGGGCTGAAGCTTTCTTT. It translates to CASSPPSGLGAEAFF.

CDR3 protein: CASSTGGGPGLEQYF. Here the CDR3 DNA reads TGTGCCAGCAGTACCGGGGGAGGGCCTGGTCTCGAGCAGTACTTC. The V and J genes are TRBV7-2 and TRBJ2-7; 7 bases line up with TRBD2. CDR1 is SGHTA, CDR2 FQGNSA, per germline. The CDR3 loop spans 15 amino acids. The ends lost 6 bases at V and 6 bases at J; junction bases unmatched: 14.

The chain combines TRBV5-1 with TRBJ1-4; D is unresolved. Germline CDR1 SGHRS, CDR2 YFSETQ. The CDR3 spans 14 residues. Trimming took 4 bases from V and 0 from J, leaving 7 bases between them. The CDR3, as DNA: TGCGCCAGCAGCGATAGAGCAACTAATGAAAAACTGTTTTTT. Translation: CASSDRATNEKLFF. The entire variable domain, with the rest obtained from reference TRBV5-1 and TRBJ1-4, is as follows: KAGVTQTPRYLIKTRGQQVTLSCSPISGHRSVSWYQQTPGQGLQFLFEYFSETQRNKGNFPGRFSGRQFSNSRSEMNVSTLELGDSALYLCASSDRATNEKLFFGSGTQLSVL.

The rearrangement uses TRBV7-2 and TRBJ2-2, with TRBD2 matching 9 bases. Germline trimming cut 0 bases from V and 6 bases from J; bases unmatched to any gene: 5. In germline, CDR1 is SGHTA, CDR2 FQGNSA. The length of the CDR3 is 16 residues. The CDR3 DNA follows: TGTGCCAGCAGCTTAGCGCTCTTAGCGGGAGCCGGGGAGCTGTTTTTT. Protein sequence: CASSLALLAGAGELFF.

About this clone itself: Different DNA sequences within this sample yield the same CDR3. The rearrangement uses TRBV2 and TRBJ1-5, with D uncertain. The CDR3 sequence is 13 residues long. V dropped 4 bases and J dropped 0 bases, with 4 bases sitting between them. CDR1 is SNHLY, CDR2 FYNNEI, per germline. The CDR3 loop reads CASSANSNQPQHF. Written as DNA, the CDR3 is TGTGCCAGCAGTGCAAATAGCAATCAGCCCCAGCATTTT.

This clone was detected only once. The J gene is TRBJ1-1, the V gene TRBV28; tentatively, D is TRBD1 (5 bases). This CDR3 spans 13 amino acids. Trimming shortened V by 10 bases and J by 0 bases, and 12 bases separated the two germline ends. Germline V lookup: CDR1 MDHEN, CDR2 SYDVKM. The CDR3 DNA reads as TGTGCCACCATGGGGCTAATGAACACTGAAGCTTTCTTT. This sequence encodes CATMGLMNTEAFF.

V gene TRBV28 combines with J gene TRBJ2-1, with D hard to call. Germline CDR1 reads MDHEN; CDR2 reads SYDVKM. Between the trimmed V and J ends, which lost 5 bases and 9 bases, there was a span of 11 bases. This CDR3 contains 12 residues. The CDR3 here is CASSQPLFEQFF. The CDR3 nucleotides are TGTGCCAGCAGTCAACCCCTCTTTGAGCAGTTCTTC.

This clone has a handful of counts. The chain employs TRBV29-1 and TRBJ2-1, with D unclear. The CDR3 runs to 11 residues. The V and J ends lost 6 bases and 5 bases respectively, with 8 bases between them. Germline V lookup: CDR1 SQVTM, CDR2 ANQGSEA. In DNA form, the CDR3 reads TGCAGCGTGACCCAGGACAATGAGCAGTTCTTC. Translated, it gives CSVTQDNEQFF.

V gene TRBV4-1 combines with J gene TRBJ2-7; maybe TRBD1 (6 bases). This CDR3 has 13 residues. V was pared by 4 bases and J by 6 bases, with 13 bases between. Germline V gene lookup returns CDR1 MGHRA and CDR2 YSYEKL. The CDR3 bases are TGCGCCAGCAGCCTACAACAGGGCGGCGAGCAGTACTTC. It translates to CASSLQQGGEQYF.

The chain recombines TRBV30 with TRBJ2-5, with D possibly TRBD2 on 5 matching bases. CDR3 length: 15 residues. V was trimmed by 0 bases and J by 7 bases, leaving 18 bases between them. The germline CDR1 and CDR2 sequences are GTSNPN and SVGIG (reference sequence). The CDR3 DNA reads as TGTGCCTGGAGTGTTTCGGCTAGCCGTACTGGGACCCAGTACTTC. The encoded protein is CAWSVSASRTGTQYF.

The chain links TRBV28 to TRBJ1-2; D gene ambiguous. The ends were cut back, 4 bases at V and 5 bases at J, with 23 bases in the middle. The CDR3 has 17 residues. The germline V gene encodes CDR1 MDHEN and CDR2 SYDVKM. CDR3 DNA: TGTGCCAGCAGTTCCCCTCGGGGTCATACATCGGCTTATGGCTACACCTTC. Amino acid sequence: CASSSPRGHTSAYGYTF.

Worth noting for this clone: Its ends do not fully match the called genes, so a read error is possible. The chain uses TRBV30 and TRBJ2-2, with D possibly being TRBD2 (5 bases). Germline lookup yields CDR1 GTSNPN and CDR2 SVGIG (reference sequence). The CDR3 runs to 14 residues. The CDR3 spells CAWKGRIEHRGAVF. In DNA, the CDR3 is TGTGCCTGGAAAGGACGAATCGAACACCGGGGAGCTGTTTTT. The variable domain in full, completed from reference TRBV30 and TRBJ2-2, reads SQTIHQWPATLVQPVGSPLSLECTVEGTSNPNLYWYRQAAGRGLQLLFYSVGIGQISSEVPQNLSASRPQDRQFILSSKKLLLSDSGFYLCAWKGRIEHRGAVFGEGSRLTVL.

The rearrangement links TRBV2 to TRBJ2-3, with 7 bases that match TRBD1. Germline V gene sequence: CDR1 SNHLY, CDR2 FYNNEI. Trimming took 10 bases from V and 4 from J; bases not matched to a gene: 8. The CDR3 loop spans 13 amino acids. CDR3 residues: CAIRQGDADTQYF. In DNA, the CDR3 is TGTGCCATCCGACAGGGTGACGCAGATACGCAGTATTTT.

J is TRBJ2-7 and V is TRBV28, with TRBD1 as a possible D gene (6 bases). The CDR3 consists of 11 residues. The V and J ends lost 8 bases and 3 bases respectively, with 8 bases between them. Germline-derived CDR1 and CDR2 are MDHEN and SYDVKM. DNA for the CDR3: TGTGCCAGCGGACAGCACTACGAGCAGTACTTC. Residues: CASGQHYEQYF.